This TCR beta chain originates from a study of TIL therapy for anti-PD-1-resistant metastatic lung cancer. Overall study: Most patients had lung adenocarcinoma; a handful of tumors were EGFR-mutant, two ALK-rearranged; half smoked currently or formerly.

General study findings and limits: Treatment-naive, never-smoker and oncogene-addicted patients were overrepresented in this highly selected cohort. The baseline peripheral repertoire was partially replaced by infused TIL clonotypes that later decayed.

The germline CDR1 and CDR2 sequences are KGHDR and SFDVKD. Trimming removed 5 bases from V and 0 bases from J, with 11 bases in between. The CDR3 loop spans 15 amino acids. This clone was observed once. Antigen: not known. Sequencing used immunoSEQ v3. Libraries were prepared by immunoSEQ multiplex PCR; TCRdb keeps only in-frame clonotypes and omits some of them. In the table there are roughly 57,000 clones, 75% to 85% of which are singletons. The time point denotes: pre-treatment sample, taken before nivolumab and TIL therapy. Sample: blood, taken at baseline. The gene calls are TRBV24-1 and TRBJ2-3, with D possibly matching TRBD1 (5 bases). The clonotype comes from a person aged 25 to 85 with non-small cell lung cancer. As DNA, the CDR3 is TGTGCCACCAGTGTCCACGACAGCAGCACAGATACGCAGTATTTT. Encoded protein: CATSVHDSSTDTQYF.